This is a list of T cell receptor beta chains from one sample in a study of blood T cell repertoires in COVID-19. Clones were read by immunoSEQ multiplex PCR, and TCRdb kept only the in-frame ones, dropping some. Among roughly 190,000 clones listed, roughly 80% were seen once. The specimen was peripheral blood. These receptors were collected from a woman aged 50 to 65 with acute or convalescent COVID-19. The CDR3 runs from the conserved cysteine through the conserved F or W. D genes are given only for firm matches. Rows give clone size only sometimes, using once, few, many, or a class for an expanded clone.

TRBJ2-3,TRBD2,few,TRBV9,TGTGCCAGCAACCAACGGGGACTAGCGGGCTACACAGATACGCAGTATTTT,CASNQRGLAGYTDTQYF
TRBJ2-5,TRBD2,-,TRBV11-2,TGTGCCAGCAGCTTAGGACAGGGTAGACTAGCGGGAGAGACCCAGTACTTC,CASSLGQGRLAGETQYF
TRBJ2-3,TRBD2,-,TRBV24-1,TGTGCCACCAGTGATTTGACCCGCGGGGGGGCCACCGATACGCAGTATTTT,CATSDLTRGGATDTQYF
TRBJ1-4,TRBD1,-,TRBV28,TGTGCCAGCAGAAGACAGGGGGGTACTAATGAAAAACTGTTTTTT,CASRRQGGTNEKLFF
TRBJ1-4,TRBD1,-,TRBV19,TGTGCCAGTAGTCCGGAGGGACAGGGGGTTGAAAAACTGTTTTTT,CASSPEGQGVEKLFF
TRBJ2-7,TRBD1,few,TRBV11-2,TGTGCCAGCAGCAATCGAGGGACAGGGATGCACGAGCAGTACTTC,CASSNRGTGMHEQYF
TRBJ2-2,TRBD1,-,TRBV27,TGTGCCAGCAGTTCGGGACAGACAAAGACCGGGGAGCTGTTTTTT,CASSSGQTKTGELFF
TRBJ2-2,TRBD1,-,TRBV9,TGTGCCAGCAGCGTAATTCGGGACAGGCCGAACACCGGGGAGCTGTTTTTT,CASSVIRDRPNTGELFF
TRBJ1-5,TRBD1,-,TRBV7-2,TGTGCCAGCAGCTTAGGGCTGGGACAGCTTAGCAATCAGCCCCAGCATTTT,CASSLGLGQLSNQPQHF
TRBJ2-7,TRBD1,-,TRBV19,TGTGCCAGTAGTATGACCCGGACAGGTTACGAGCAGTACTTC,CASSMTRTGYEQYF
TRBJ2-5,-,-,TRBV21-1,TGTGCCAGCAGCCCCCGGACAGAGTCCCAAGAGACCCAGTACTTC,CASSPRTESQETQYF
TRBJ2-3,TRBD2,-,TRBV3-1/TRBV3-2,TGTGCCAGCAGTCATGCTCTCGCGGGAGTAGGTGCCGATACGCAGTATTTT,CASSHALAGVGADTQYF
TRBJ2-2,TRBD1,-,TRBV6-1,TGTGCCAGCAGTGCAAGAGGGACAGGCTACACCGGGGAGCTGTTTTTT,CASSARGTGYTGELFF
TRBJ2-7,-,-,TRBV6-5,TGTGCCAGCAGTCCTTCTGGACAGTCCTACGAGCAGTACTTC,CASSPSGQSYEQYF
TRBJ1-6,-,-,TRBV28,TGTGCCAGCAGTACTCCTAGAGGAGAATCACCCCTCCACTTT,CASSTPRGESPLHF
TRBJ1-2,-,few,TRBV6-5,TGTGCCAGCAGACCACACCTTTCGTGGCCATATGGCTACACCTTC,CASRPHLSWPYGYTF
TRBJ2-1,TRBD2,once,TRBV7-2,TGTGCCAGCAGCTTAGAAGGGGCTAGCGGGTACAATGAGCAGTTCTTC,CASSLEGASGYNEQFF
TRBJ1-5,-,-,TRBV6-6,TGTGCCAGCAGTCCCCGACAGGCCCCTCTGCGGGCCCAGCATTTT,CASSPRQAPLRAQHF
TRBJ2-1,-,-,TRBV7-2,TGTGCCAGCAGCTTAGGTCGCTCGGGATTAAATGAGCAGTTCTTC,CASSLGRSGLNEQFF
TRBJ2-3,TRBD2,once,TRBV5-1,TGCGCCAGCAGCTCGACTAGCGGCACTCTCACAGATACGCAGTATTTT,CASSSTSGTLTDTQYF
TRBJ2-7,TRBD2,-,TRBV7-2,TGTGCCAGCGGGACTAGCGGAACCTACGAGCAGTACTTC,CASGTSGTYEQYF
TRBJ2-3,-,-,TRBV5-6,TGTGCCAGCAGCCACAGACAAATCGACACAGATACGCAGTATTTT,CASSHRQIDTDTQYF
TRBJ2-5,-,-,TRBV18,TGTGCCAGCTCACCGGCAGGGGCCCAAGAGACCCAGTACTTC,CASSPAGAQETQYF
TRBJ2-1,TRBD2,-,TRBV7-2,TGTGCCAGCAGCTTCGGAGGAGCGGGGGTTAATGAGCAGTTCTTC,CASSFGGAGVNEQFF
TRBJ1-5,-,-,TRBV19,TGTGCCAGTAGTAGTCGAACAGGGCAAGTTAGAAATCAGCCCCAGCATTTT,CASSSRTGQVRNQPQHF
TRBJ2-7,TRBD1,-,TRBV7-9,TGTGCCAGCAGCCGAGACAGGGGTCCTGACGAGCAGTACTTC,CASSRDRGPDEQYF
TRBJ2-7,TRBD2,-,TRBV12-3/TRBV12-4,TGTGCCAACCAACGTCACGGGGGGTACGAGCAGTACTTC,CANQRHGGYEQYF
TRBJ2-7,-,-,TRBV19,TGTGCCAGTGTGGGGCGCTCCTACGAGCAGTACTTC,CASVGRSYEQYF
TRBJ2-7,TRBD2,-,TRBV19,TGTGCCAGTAGTATATTGCTAGCGGGACCCTACGAGCAGTACTTC,CASSILLAGPYEQYF
TRBJ2-1,TRBD1,few,TRBV19,TGTGCCGTAAGGGACAGGGGCAATGAGCAGTTCTTC,CAVRDRGNEQFF
TRBJ2-4,-,once,TRBV28,TGTGCCAGCAGCCCCCTCATCCCGGACAGAGCCAAAAACATTCAGTACTTC,CASSPLIPDRAKNIQYF
TRBJ1-5,-,-,TRBV28,TGTGCCAGCAGATCCGGGAACCTCAATCAGCCCCAGCATTTT,CASRSGNLNQPQHF
TRBJ2-7,TRBD2,-,TRBV19,TGTGCCAGTAGAGATAGCGGGGCGTCATACTACGAGCAGTACTTC,CASRDSGASYYEQYF
TRBJ1-2,TRBD1,few,TRBV30,TGTGCCTGGGGCAGGGGGCTGAACTATGGCTACACCTTC,CAWGRGLNYGYTF
TRBJ1-2,-,-,TRBV30,TGTGCCTGGACCCCCTCAACAGGGATGCACTATGGCTACACCTTC,CAWTPSTGMHYGYTF
TRBJ2-4,-,-,TRBV25-1,TGTGCCAGCAGTGGTAAGGGGGCCAAAAACATTCAGTACTTC,CASSGKGAKNIQYF
TRBJ1-2,TRBD1,-,TRBV7-6,TGTGCCAGCAGCTTAGACGAGACAGGGGCCCTTGGCTACACCTTC,CASSLDETGALGYTF
TRBJ1-1,-,-,TRBV30,TGTGCCTGGAGTGTACTAGGAGTCGAAGCTTTCTTT,CAWSVLGVEAFF
TRBJ1-1,-,-,TRBV19,TGTGCCAGTAGTACCGTGACACAAAACACTGAAGCTTTCTTT,CASSTVTQNTEAFF
TRBJ1-1,-,-,TRBV4-1,TGCGCCAGCAGCCAAGATTTAGGAGGGACTGAAGCTTTCTTT,CASSQDLGGTEAFF
TRBJ2-1,-,few,TRBV18,TGTGCCAGCTCACCCCTGGGGGGGGCGCGTAATGAGCAGTTCTTC,CASSPLGGARNEQFF
TRBJ1-6,TRBD1,-,TRBV2,TGTGCCAGCAGGGGGACAGGGAGCTATAATTCACCCCTCCACTTT,CASRGTGSYNSPLHF
TRBJ1-1,TRBD1,-,TRBV28,TGTGCCAGCATGAGGGGGCGAAGAGCTTTGAACACTGAAGCTTTCTTT,CASMRGRRALNTEAFF
TRBJ2-1,-,few,TRBV7-9,TGTGCCAGCAGTCTTGACAGGAGCTCCTACAATGAGCAGTTCTTC,CASSLDRSSYNEQFF
TRBJ2-7,TRBD1,once,TRBV19,TGTGCCAGTGGGATGGACCGGGACAGCGGCGAGCAGTACTTC,CASGMDRDSGEQYF
TRBJ2-7,-,-,TRBV11-2,TGTGCCAGCAGCTTAGCGGGGGTAGGGGAGCAGTACTTC,CASSLAGVGEQYF
TRBJ1-5,TRBD1,-,TRBV28,TGTGCCAGCACTCAGGGGGCGGCGGGGCAGCCCCAGCATTTT,CASTQGAAGQPQHF
TRBJ2-7,TRBD1,-,TRBV27,TGTGCCAGCAGTTCCTACAGGGGGAGGTCGTCCTACGAGCAGTACTTC,CASSSYRGRSSYEQYF
TRBJ2-3,TRBD1,-,TRBV19,TGTGCCAGTAGTGTAACTCCGGGGACAGGGGCGAGACCTAGCACAGATACGCAGTATTTT,CASSVTPGTGARPSTDTQYF
TRBJ1-2,-,-,TRBV28,TGTGCCAGCACCCAATCAGGGACTCTCTATGGCTACACCTTC,CASTQSGTLYGYTF
TRBJ1-6,-,few,TRBV9,TGTGCCAGCAGCCGCTCGGGGGATAATTCACCCCTCCACTTT,CASSRSGDNSPLHF
TRBJ1-5,-,few,TRBV12-2,TGTGCAAGTCGCTTAGCTCCAGGGGGCGGCAATCAGCCCCAGCATTTT,CASRLAPGGGNQPQHF
TRBJ1-3,-,once,TRBV18,TGTGCCAGCTCACCACAGCGGGGCCCCTCTGGAAACACCATATATTTT,CASSPQRGPSGNTIYF
TRBJ1-4,-,-,TRBV19,TGTGCCAGTCGCAACAGGAATGAAAAACTGTTTTTT,CASRNRNEKLFF
TRBJ1-2,TRBD1,few,TRBV5-1,TGCGCCAGCAGACCGGGACAGGGGGTTTATGGCTACACCTTC,CASRPGQGVYGYTF
TRBJ2-5,-,-,TRBV18,TGTGCCAGCTCACCCGGGTTTCTCCAAGAGACCCAGTACTTC,CASSPGFLQETQYF
TRBJ2-7,-,-,TRBV7-6,TGTGCCAGCAGCTCCACTCCTACTAGCCGCGGATCCTACGAGCAGTACTTC,CASSSTPTSRGSYEQYF